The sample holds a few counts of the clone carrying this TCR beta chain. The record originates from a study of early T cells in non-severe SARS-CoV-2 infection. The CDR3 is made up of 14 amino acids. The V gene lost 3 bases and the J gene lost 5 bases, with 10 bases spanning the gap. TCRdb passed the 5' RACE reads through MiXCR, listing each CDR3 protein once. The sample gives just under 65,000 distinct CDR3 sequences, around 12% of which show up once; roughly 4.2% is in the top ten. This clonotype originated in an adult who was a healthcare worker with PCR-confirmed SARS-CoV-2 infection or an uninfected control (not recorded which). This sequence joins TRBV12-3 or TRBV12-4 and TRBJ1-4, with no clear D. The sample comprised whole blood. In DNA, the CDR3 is TGTGCCAGCAGTTTTTCACGGGGAAATGAAAAACTGTTTTTT. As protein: CASSFSRGNEKLFF.